Presented here are 11 T cell receptor beta chains from one specimen sequenced in a study of blood T cell repertoires in COVID-19. Sequenced by immunoSEQ multiplex PCR; TCRdb stores in-frame clones only, minus some. The sample carries some 100,000 clones, more than 60% recorded once. Input material: peripheral blood. These receptors were taken from a man in his 70s with acute or convalescent COVID-19.

This chain's CDR3 is CASSPQGTTNTGELFF. Here the CDR3 DNA reads TGCGCCAGCAGCCCTCAGGGGACGACGAACACCGGGGAGCTGTTTTTT. The chain has TRBV5-1 and TRBJ2-2; TRBD1 is a possible D gene (6 bases). Germline loops: CDR1 SGHRS, CDR2 YFSETQ. The CDR3 is 16 amino acids. Trimming took 4 bases from V and 0 from J, leaving 13 bases between them.

The rearrangement uses TRBV5-6 and TRBJ2-3, with TRBD2 matching 13 bases. The V gene end was trimmed by 4 bases and the J gene end by 5 bases; junction bases not matched to a gene: 4. Germline CDR1 reads SGHDT; CDR2 reads YYEEEE. This CDR3 region has 15 residues. The CDR3 nucleotides are TGTGCCAGCAGCCTTCGGACTAGCGGGAGAGATACGCAGTATTTT. As protein: CASSLRTSGRDTQYF.

The chain carries TRBV15 and TRBJ2-3, with 9 nucleotides matching TRBD2. V lost 1 base to trimming and J lost 2 bases; unmatched junction nucleotides: 16. Germline CDR1 reads LNHNV; CDR2 reads YYDKDF (reference sequence). This CDR3 comprises 20 residues. The CDR3 region is CATSRGWVFGGRANTDTQYF. The CDR3, as DNA: TGTGCCACCAGCAGAGGATGGGTGTTCGGCGGGAGGGCTAACACAGATACGCAGTATTTT.

The rearrangement links TRBV11-2 to TRBJ1-5; a weak D match, TRBD1 (6 bases). The CDR3 is 16 amino acids. V was trimmed by 4 bases and J by 2 bases, leaving 15 bases between them. The V gene's germline CDR1 is SGHAT and CDR2 FQNNGV. Here the CDR3 DNA reads TGTGCCAGCAGCTCCGGGTATGCAGGGGGCAATCAGCCCCAGCATTTT. It codes for CASSSGYAGGNQPQHF.

The chain joins TRBV29-1 to TRBJ2-7, with 9 bases that match TRBD2. The CDR3 loop spans 14 amino acids. V lost 4 bases, J lost 5 bases, and 9 bases stayed unmatched. In germline, CDR1 is SQVTM, CDR2 ANQGSEA. CDR3 in DNA: TGCAGCGTTGTGGGACTAGCATCCAGGAACGAGCAGTACTTC. It is translated as CSVVGLASRNEQYF.

The rearrangement joins TRBV7-2 to TRBJ2-7, with TRBD2 matching over 7 bases. Trimming cost V 1 base and J 2 bases; bases outside gene matches: 5. Per germline, CDR1 SGHTA and CDR2 FQGNSA. The CDR3 is 15 amino acids. The DNA for the CDR3 is TGTGCCAGCAGCTTAGGTGGCGGGGGTACCTACGAGCAGTACTTC. Its protein product is CASSLGGGGTYEQYF.

The chain uses TRBV3-1 (or the pseudogene TRBV3-2) and TRBJ2-3, with TRBD2 identical over 8 bases. Trimming at V came to 1 base and at J to 2 bases, leaving 8 bases not matched to a gene. This CDR3 has 17 amino acids. The germline V gene has CDR1 LGHDT and CDR2 YNNKEL (reference sequence). CDR3 region: CASSQGPPGGTTDTQYF. The CDR3 DNA is TGTGCCAGCAGCCAAGGCCCCCCGGGAGGGACCACAGATACGCAGTATTTT.

CDR3 nucleotide sequence: TGCAGCGTTGGACCCCTAGGCACAGATACGCAGTATTTT. Translating gives CSVGPLGTDTQYF. The chain carries TRBV29-1 and TRBJ2-3; no reliable D call. The CDR3 has 13 amino acids. With 4 bases removed from V and 1 base from J, the gap between germline ends came to 9 bases. Germline V gene lookup returns CDR1 SQVTM and CDR2 ANQGSEA.

This chain uses TRBV4-1 with TRBJ2-5, with 9 nucleotides matching TRBD1. CDR3 length: 16 residues. In germline, CDR1 is MGHRA, CDR2 YSYEKL. With V trimmed by 1 base and J by 2 bases, 5 bases remained unmatched. The CDR3 region is CASSQGVGTGQETQYF. CDR3 DNA sequence: TGCGCCAGCAGCCAAGGGGTTGGGACAGGGCAAGAGACCCAGTACTTC.

The chain is built from TRBV24-1 and TRBJ2-1; the D gene is possibly TRBD2 (5 bases). This CDR3 is 15 amino acids long. V dropped 0 bases and J dropped 4 bases, with 9 bases sitting between them. Looked up from germline, CDR1 is KGHDR and CDR2 is SFDVKD. Here the CDR3 reads CATSDLVGKYNEQFF. CDR3 nucleotides: TGTGCCACCAGTGATTTGGTCGGGAAATACAATGAGCAGTTCTTC.

The rearrangement links TRBV12-3 or TRBV12-4 to TRBJ2-7; the D gene is possibly TRBD2 (5 bases). Trimming stripped 5 bases from V and 0 bases from J, with 8 bases between. The CDR3 covers 13 residues. CDR3 nucleotides: TGTGCCAGCAGTCCTACTAGCTCCTACGAGCAGTACTTC. Protein product: CASSPTSSYEQYF.